A single TCR beta chain is shown here with its context. The CDR3 extends over 15 amino acids. Germline V gene data show CDR1 as SGHKS and CDR2 as YYEKEE (reference sequence). Trimming pared 1 base from V and 4 bases from J, leaving 12 bases between. Assay used: immunoSEQ multiplex PCR; TCRdb lists only in-frame clones, some missing. The sample records 100,000 to 120,000 clones, about 84% being singletons. The sample is drawn from a study of blood T cell repertoires in COVID-19. Overall study context: Acute and convalescent COVID-19 samples came from the United States, Italy and Spain. PBMCs, B-cell-depleted T cells, or T cells were the source of the cDNA or gDNA that made up the material.

The sample comprised peripheral blood. This chain links TRBV5-5 with TRBJ1-5; possibly TRBD1 for D (5 bases). The origin of this receptor is a man between 50 and 59 years old with acute or convalescent COVID-19. The CDR3 DNA sequence: TGTGCCAGCAGCTTGTTTGGATGGACAAATCAGCCCCAGCATTTT. This encodes CASSLFGWTNQPQHF.